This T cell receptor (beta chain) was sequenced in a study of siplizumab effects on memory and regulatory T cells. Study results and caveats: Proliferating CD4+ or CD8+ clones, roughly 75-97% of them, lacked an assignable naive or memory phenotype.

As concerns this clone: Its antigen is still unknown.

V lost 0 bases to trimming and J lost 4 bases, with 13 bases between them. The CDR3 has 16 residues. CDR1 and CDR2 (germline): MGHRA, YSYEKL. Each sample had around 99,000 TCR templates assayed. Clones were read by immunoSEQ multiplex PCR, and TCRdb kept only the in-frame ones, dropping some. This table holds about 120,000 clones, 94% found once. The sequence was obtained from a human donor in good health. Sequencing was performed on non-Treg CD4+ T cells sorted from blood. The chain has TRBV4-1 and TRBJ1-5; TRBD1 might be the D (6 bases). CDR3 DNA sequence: TGCGCCAGCAGCCAAGATTGGGGGCGGGATAATCAGCCCCAGCATTTT. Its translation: CASSQDWGRDNQPQHF.